These T cell receptor beta chains were read from a single sample in a study of blood T cell repertoires in COVID-19. Sequencing used immunoSEQ multiplex PCR; TCRdb keeps in-frame clones, though not all of them. The table includes 15,000 to 25,000 clones, roughly 81% detected once. The specimen sequenced was peripheral blood. The receptors stem from a human donor with active COVID-19. The donor label of this sample is uncertain. The CDR3 runs from the conserved cysteine through the conserved F or W. A D gene is named only where the DNA matches it firmly. The size entry is marked missing in some rows and otherwise reads once, few, many or a size class.

j_gene | v_gene | d_gene | abundance | len | CDR3aa | CDR3nt
TRBJ2-3 | TRBV2 | - | - | 15 | CASSEVLSGTDTQYF | TGTGCCAGCAGTGAAGTTCTTAGCGGCACAGATACGCAGTATTTT
TRBJ1-1 | TRBV21-1 | - | once | 19 | CASSKPGGTGGRRGTEAFF | TGTGCCAGCAGCAAACCGGGTGGGACAGGGGGCCGGCGGGGCACTGAAGCTTTCTTT
TRBJ2-5 | TRBV6-1 | TRBD2 | - | 16 | CASSALALAGGRTQYF | TGTGCCAGCAGTGCCCTTGCTCTAGCGGGGGGGCGTACCCAGTACTTC
TRBJ2-1 | TRBV19 | - | - | 15 | CASRPGQFSYNEQFF | TGTGCCAGTAGGCCCGGACAGTTTTCCTACAATGAGCAGTTCTTC
TRBJ2-3 | TRBV12-5 | - | - | 14 | CASGLRSGQDTQYF | TGTGCTAGTGGTTTGCGGTCGGGACAAGATACGCAGTATTTT
TRBJ2-3 | TRBV7-3 | - | - | 15 | CASSLGDLPTDTQYF | TGTGCCAGCAGTTTAGGGGACTTACCCACAGATACGCAGTATTTT
TRBJ2-7 | TRBV14 | TRBD1 | - | 17 | CASSHIAGTGYAYEQYF | TGTGCCAGCAGCCACATAGCCGGGACAGGGTACGCCTACGAGCAGTACTTC
TRBJ2-1 | TRBV7-3 | TRBD2 | - | 14 | CASSLSGGANEQFF | TGTGCCAGCAGCTTAAGCGGGGGGGCGAATGAGCAGTTCTTC
TRBJ2-3 | TRBV21-1 | - | - | 16 | CASSYWTSSGTDTQYF | TGTGCCAGCAGCTATTGGACTAGTTCTGGCACAGATACGCAGTATTTT
TRBJ2-2 | TRBV6-5 | TRBD1 | few | 14 | CASSPGQLTGELFF | TGTGCCAGCAGCCCGGGACAGCTCACCGGGGAGCTGTTTTTT
TRBJ2-5 | TRBV9 | - | - | 16 | CASSPRQGRGQETQYF | TGTGCCAGCAGCCCCCGTCAGGGGAGAGGTCAAGAGACCCAGTACTTC
TRBJ2-3 | TRBV7-2 | TRBD2 | - | 15 | CASSYSGSGSDTQYF | TGTGCCAGCAGCTATAGCGGGAGTGGGTCAGATACGCAGTATTTT
TRBJ2-5 | TRBV5-1 | TRBD1 | - | 16 | CASSLGGQVTQETQYF | TGCGCCAGCAGCTTGGGCGGACAGGTAACACAAGAGACCCAGTACTTC